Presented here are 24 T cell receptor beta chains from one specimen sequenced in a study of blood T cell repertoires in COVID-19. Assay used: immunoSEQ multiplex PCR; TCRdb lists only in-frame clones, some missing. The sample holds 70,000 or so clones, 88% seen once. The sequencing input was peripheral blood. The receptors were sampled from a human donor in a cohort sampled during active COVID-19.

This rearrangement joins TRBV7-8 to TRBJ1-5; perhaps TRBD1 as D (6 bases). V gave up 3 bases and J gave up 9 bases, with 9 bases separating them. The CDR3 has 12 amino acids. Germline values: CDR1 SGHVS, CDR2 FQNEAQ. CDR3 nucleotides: TGTGCCAGCAGCTTTACAGGGACGCCCCAGCATTTT. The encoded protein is CASSFTGTPQHF.

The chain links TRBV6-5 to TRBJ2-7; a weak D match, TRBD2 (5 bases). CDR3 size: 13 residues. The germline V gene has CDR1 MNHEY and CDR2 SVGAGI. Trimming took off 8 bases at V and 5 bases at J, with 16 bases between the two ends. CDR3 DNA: TGTGCCAGCGTAAGACGCGAGGGAAACGAGCAGTACGTC. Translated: CASVRREGNEQYV.

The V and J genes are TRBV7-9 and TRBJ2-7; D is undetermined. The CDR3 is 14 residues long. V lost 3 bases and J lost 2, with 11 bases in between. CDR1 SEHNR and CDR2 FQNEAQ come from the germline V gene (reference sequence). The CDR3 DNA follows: TGTGCCAGCAGCTTCGGAGACGCCACCTACGAGCAGTACTTC. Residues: CASSFGDATYEQYF.

CDR3 sequence (DNA): TGTGCCAGCAGTGTTTCCCATAGCACAGATACGCAGTATTTT. Translated: CASSVSHSTDTQYF. The chain is built from TRBV2 and TRBJ2-3, with D unclear. Germline V gives CDR1 SNHLY, CDR2 FYNNEI. The CDR3 spans 14 residues. V was clipped by 4 bases and J by 0 bases, with 8 bases between them.

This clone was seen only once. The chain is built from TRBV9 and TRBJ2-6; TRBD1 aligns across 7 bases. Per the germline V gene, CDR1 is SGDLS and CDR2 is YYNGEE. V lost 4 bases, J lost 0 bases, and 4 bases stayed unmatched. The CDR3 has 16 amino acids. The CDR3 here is CASSRDSSSGANVLTF. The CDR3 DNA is TGTGCCAGCAGCCGGGACAGCTCCTCTGGGGCCAACGTCCTGACTTTC.

The CDR3 sequence is CASSQQRQGLYEQYF. CDR3 nucleotides: TGTGCCAGCAGCCAACAAAGACAGGGTCTCTACGAGCAGTACTTC. V usage is TRBV4-2 and J usage is TRBJ2-7; 7 nucleotides match TRBD1. CDR1 LGHNA and CDR2 YNFKEQ come from the germline V gene. The CDR3 contains 15 residues. With 2 bases clipped from V and 3 bases from J, the junction kept 7 bases outside the gene matches.

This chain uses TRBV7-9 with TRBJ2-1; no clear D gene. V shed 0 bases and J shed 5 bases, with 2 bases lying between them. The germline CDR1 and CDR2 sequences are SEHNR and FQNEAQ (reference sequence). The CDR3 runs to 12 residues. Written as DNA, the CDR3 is TGTGCCAGCAGCTTAGCCAACAATGAGCAGTTCTTC. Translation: CASSLANNEQFF.

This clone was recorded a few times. The CDR3 DNA is TGTGCCAGCAGCTTTCTACAGGGGAATAATTCACCCCTCCACTTT. It translates to CASSFLQGNNSPLHF. The chain employs TRBV11-2 and TRBJ1-6, with 7 nucleotides matching TRBD1. Germline V gene lookup returns CDR1 SGHAT and CDR2 FQNNGV. This CDR3 contains 15 residues. With V trimmed by 3 bases and J by 5 bases, 4 bases remained unmatched.

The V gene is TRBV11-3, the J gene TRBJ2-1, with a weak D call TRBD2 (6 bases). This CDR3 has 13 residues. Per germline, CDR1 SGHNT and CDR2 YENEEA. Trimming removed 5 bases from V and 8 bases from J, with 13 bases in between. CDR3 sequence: CASSPGGGDEQFF. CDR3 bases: TGTGCCAGCAGCCCCGGCGGAGGGGATGAGCAGTTCTTC.

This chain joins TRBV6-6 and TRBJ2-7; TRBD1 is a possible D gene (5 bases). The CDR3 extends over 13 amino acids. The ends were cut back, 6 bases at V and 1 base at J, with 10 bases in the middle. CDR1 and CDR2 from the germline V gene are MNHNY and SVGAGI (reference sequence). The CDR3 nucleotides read TGTGCCAGCAGGGTCCAGGGATCCTACGAGCAGTACTTC. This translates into CASRVQGSYEQYF.

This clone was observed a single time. CDR3 in amino acids: CASSLSGSGQPQHF. The CDR3 DNA is TGTGCCAGCAGCTTGAGCGGGTCAGGTCAGCCCCAGCATTTT. This chain links TRBV5-6 with TRBJ1-5; D is ambiguous. Trimming shortened V by 1 base and J by 6 bases, and 11 bases separated the two germline ends. Germline CDR1 reads SGHDT; CDR2 reads YYEEEE. The CDR3 is 14 residues long.

The CDR3 nucleotides are TGTGCCATCAGGACCGACAGGGTCTCCTACAATGAGCAGTTCTTC. This encodes CAIRTDRVSYNEQFF. The J gene is TRBJ2-1, the V gene TRBV10-3; 7 nucleotides agree with TRBD1. Losses at the gene ends were 6 bases for V and 0 bases for J; bases not matched to a gene: 5. The CDR3 contains 15 residues. The germline CDR1 and CDR2 sequences are ENHRY and SYGVKD.

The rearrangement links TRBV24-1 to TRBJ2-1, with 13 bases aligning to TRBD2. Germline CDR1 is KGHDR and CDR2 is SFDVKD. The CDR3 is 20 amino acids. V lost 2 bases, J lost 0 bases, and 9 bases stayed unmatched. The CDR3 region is CATSDSQTSGRSSSYNEQFF. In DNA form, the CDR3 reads TGTGCCACCAGTGATTCCCAGACTAGCGGGAGGTCGAGCTCCTACAATGAGCAGTTCTTC.

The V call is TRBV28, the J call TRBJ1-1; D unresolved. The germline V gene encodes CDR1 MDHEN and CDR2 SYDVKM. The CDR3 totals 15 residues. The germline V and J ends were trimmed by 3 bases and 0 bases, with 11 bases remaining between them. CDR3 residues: CASSFPRLLNTEAFF. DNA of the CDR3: TGTGCCAGCAGTTTCCCCAGGCTTCTGAACACTGAAGCTTTCTTT.

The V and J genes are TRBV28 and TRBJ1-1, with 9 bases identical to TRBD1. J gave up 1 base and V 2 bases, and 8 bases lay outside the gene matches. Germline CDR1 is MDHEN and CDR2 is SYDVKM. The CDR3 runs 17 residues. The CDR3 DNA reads TGTGCCAGCAGTTTAAATTGGGGGACAGGGCCGAACACTGAAGCTTTCTTT. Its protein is CASSLNWGTGPNTEAFF.

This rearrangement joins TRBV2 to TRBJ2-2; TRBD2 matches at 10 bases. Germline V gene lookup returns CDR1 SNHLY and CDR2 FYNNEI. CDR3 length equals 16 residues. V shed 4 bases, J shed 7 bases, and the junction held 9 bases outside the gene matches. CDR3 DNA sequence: TGTGCCAGCAGTGGAGCTAGCGGGAGAGGCAACGGGGAGCTGTTTTTT. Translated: CASSGASGRGNGELFF.

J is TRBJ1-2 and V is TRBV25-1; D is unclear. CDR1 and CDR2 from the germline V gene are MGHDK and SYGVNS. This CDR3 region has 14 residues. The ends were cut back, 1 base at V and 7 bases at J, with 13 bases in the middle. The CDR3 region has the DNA TGTGCCAGCAGTGAATTGCCTCACTCTGGTGGCTACACCTTC. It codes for CASSELPHSGGYTF.

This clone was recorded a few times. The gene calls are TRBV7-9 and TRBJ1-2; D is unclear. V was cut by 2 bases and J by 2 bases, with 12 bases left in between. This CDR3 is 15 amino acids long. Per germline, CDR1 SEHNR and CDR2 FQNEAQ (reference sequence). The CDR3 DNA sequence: TGTGCCAGCAGCTTATCTCGGGGAGGGAACTATGGCTACACCTTC. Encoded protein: CASSLSRGGNYGYTF.

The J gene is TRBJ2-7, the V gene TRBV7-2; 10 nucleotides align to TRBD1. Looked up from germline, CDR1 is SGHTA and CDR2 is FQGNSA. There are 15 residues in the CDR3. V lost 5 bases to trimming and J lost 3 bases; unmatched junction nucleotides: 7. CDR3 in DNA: TGTGCCAGCAGCGAGACAGGGGGCACTGTCTACGAGCAGTACTTC. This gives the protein CASSETGGTVYEQYF. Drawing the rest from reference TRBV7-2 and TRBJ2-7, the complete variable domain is GAGVSQSPSNKVTEKGKDVELRCDPISGHTALYWYRQSLGQGLEFLIYFQGNSAPDKSGLPSDRFSAERTGGSVSTLTIQRTQQEDSAVYLCASSETGGTVYEQYFGPGTRLTVT.

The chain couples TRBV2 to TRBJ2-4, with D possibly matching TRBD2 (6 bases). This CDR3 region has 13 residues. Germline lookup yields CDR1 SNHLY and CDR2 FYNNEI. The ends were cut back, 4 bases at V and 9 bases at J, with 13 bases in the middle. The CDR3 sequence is CASSGGVLGIQYF. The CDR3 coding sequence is TGTGCCAGCAGTGGGGGGGTATTAGGCATTCAGTACTTC.

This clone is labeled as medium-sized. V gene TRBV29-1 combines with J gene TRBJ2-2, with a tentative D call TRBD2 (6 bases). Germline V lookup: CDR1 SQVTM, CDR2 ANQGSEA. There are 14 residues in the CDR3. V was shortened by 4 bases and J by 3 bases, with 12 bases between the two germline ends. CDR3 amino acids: CSVGRGSDTGELFF. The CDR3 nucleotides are TGCAGCGTTGGGAGGGGCTCGGACACCGGGGAGCTGTTTTTT.

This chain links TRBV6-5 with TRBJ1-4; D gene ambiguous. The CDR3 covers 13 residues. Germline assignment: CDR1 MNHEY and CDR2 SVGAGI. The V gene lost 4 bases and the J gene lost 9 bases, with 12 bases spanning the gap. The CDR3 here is CASSSGSQQKLFF. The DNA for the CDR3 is TGTGCCAGCAGTTCGGGAAGTCAGCAAAAACTGTTTTTT.

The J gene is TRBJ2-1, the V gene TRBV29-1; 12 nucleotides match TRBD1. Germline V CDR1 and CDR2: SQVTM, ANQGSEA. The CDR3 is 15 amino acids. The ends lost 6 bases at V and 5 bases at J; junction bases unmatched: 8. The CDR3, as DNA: TGCAGCGTATCACCCGGGACAGGGGGCAACAATGAGCAGTTCTTC. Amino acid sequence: CSVSPGTGGNNEQFF.

CDR3: CASSLGAGGNYGYTF. CDR3 DNA sequence: TGCGCCAGCAGCTTGGGGGCAGGGGGTAACTATGGCTACACCTTC. The chain combines TRBV5-1 with TRBJ1-2, with 7 bases identical to TRBD1. V shed 0 bases and J 1 base; nucleotides not matched to a gene: 3. CDR1 is SGHRS, CDR2 YFSETQ, per germline. The CDR3 length is 15 residues.